The 16 T cell receptor beta chains in this list originate from one sample, sequenced in a study of cytomegalovirus exposure and HLA in healthy donors. Both 60 Vbeta primers and 13 Jbeta primers went into the PCR. The method was immunoSEQ multiplex PCR; TCRdb's version includes in-frame clones alone and lacks a portion of them. The sample holds about 200,000 clones, 70% to 85% seen once. Source material: PBMCs. The receptors originated from a man in his forties in good health and CMV-seropositive.

The chain couples TRBV7-6 to TRBJ1-6; possibly TRBD1 for D (6 bases). The CDR3 extends over 15 amino acids. Trimming took off 6 bases at V and 8 bases at J, with 17 bases between the two ends. Per germline, CDR1 SGHVS and CDR2 FNYEAQ. The CDR3 loop is CASSLSGTRDSPLHF. The CDR3 bases are TGTGCCAGCAGTTTATCCGGGACAAGGGATTCACCCCTCCACTTT.

The chain is built from TRBV27 and TRBJ2-6; 12 bases map to TRBD2. The CDR3 is made up of 17 amino acids. Germline V gene data show CDR1 as MNHEY and CDR2 as SMNVEV (reference sequence). The V and J ends lost 3 bases and 1 base, in that order; junction bases with no gene match: 1. The CDR3 loop is CASSFLAGGSGANVLTF. The CDR3 DNA reads TGTGCCAGCAGTTTCCTAGCGGGAGGGTCTGGGGCCAACGTCCTGACTTTC. Complete variable domain (other parts from reference TRBV27 and TRBJ2-6): EAQVTQNPRYLITVTGKKLTVTCSQNMNHEYMSWYRQDPGLGLRQIYYSMNVEVTDKGDVPEGYKVSRKEKRNFPLILESPSPNQTSLYFCASSFLAGGSGANVLTFGAGSRLTVL.

V and J are TRBV4-3 and TRBJ2-1, with TRBD1 identical over 7 bases. Unmatched junction bases numbered 5, after V lost 4 bases and J lost 8 bases. There are 13 residues in the CDR3. CDR1 LGHNA and CDR2 YSLEER come from the germline V gene. The CDR3 protein is CASSLDRAHEQFF. The CDR3 DNA is TGCGCCAGCAGCCTCGACAGGGCACATGAGCAGTTCTTC.

This chain joins TRBV6-5 and TRBJ1-6; 8 bases match TRBD1. V gave up 6 bases and J gave up 5 bases; unmatched junction bases: 3. This CDR3 is 14 amino acids long. CDR1 and CDR2 from the germline V gene are MNHEY and SVGAGI. CDR3 nucleotide sequence: TGTGCCAGCAGGACAGGGGCCCATAATTCACCCCTCCACTTT. It is translated as CASRTGAHNSPLHF.

The chain is built from TRBV2 and TRBJ1-1; D possibly corresponds to TRBD1 (5 bases). The CDR3 sequence is 15 residues long. V was shortened by 5 bases and J by 4 bases, with 17 bases between the two germline ends. Germline CDR1 SNHLY, CDR2 FYNNEI. Here the CDR3 reads CASSLEGRMGTEAFF. The CDR3, as DNA: TGTGCCAGCAGTTTAGAGGGGAGGATGGGCACTGAAGCTTTCTTT.

CDR3 region: CASSPPRTGASYEQYF. The DNA for the CDR3 is TGTGCCAGCTCACCACCCCGGACAGGGGCCTCCTACGAGCAGTACTTC. The chain is built from TRBV18 and TRBJ2-7; the match to TRBD1 covers 9 bases. The ends lost 0 bases at V and 0 bases at J; junction bases unmatched: 3. This CDR3 has 16 residues. Germline V gives CDR1 KGHSH, CDR2 LQKENI.

This chain uses TRBV28 with TRBJ2-1, with D perhaps matching TRBD2 (5 bases). The CDR3 length is 14 residues. Germline assignment: CDR1 MDHEN and CDR2 SYDVKM. The V and J ends lost 5 bases and 8 bases respectively, with 16 bases between them. This chain's CDR3 is CASSPGLPRDEQFF. The DNA for the CDR3 is TGTGCCAGCAGTCCTGGACTCCCGAGGGATGAGCAGTTCTTC.

The sample holds one count of this clone. The gene calls are TRBV5-1 and TRBJ2-1; TRBD1 agrees at 11 bases. Germline lookup yields CDR1 SGHRS and CDR2 YFSETQ. The CDR3 loop spans 14 amino acids. With V trimmed by 4 bases and J by 8 bases, 5 bases remained unmatched. In DNA form, the CDR3 reads TGCGCCAGCAGCAGGGACAGGGGGGGCGATGAGCAGTTCTTC. Translating gives CASSRDRGGDEQFF.

This chain uses TRBV11-3 with TRBJ1-1; D unclear. The V gene lost 3 bases and the J gene lost 1 base, with 6 bases spanning the gap. The CDR3 has 13 residues. CDR1 and CDR2 (germline): SGHNT, YENEEA. In nucleotides, the CDR3 is TGTGCCAGCAGCTTTGAGCCGAACACTGAAGCTTTCTTT. It specifies CASSFEPNTEAFF.

The rearrangement links TRBV7-6 to TRBJ2-7; TRBD2 agrees at 7 bases. Germline assignment: CDR1 SGHVS and CDR2 FNYEAQ. Trimming took 5 bases from V and 4 from J; bases not matched to a gene: 11. CDR3 size: 15 residues. The chain's CDR3 is CASSLGGVGGYEQYF. CDR3 bases: TGTGCCAGCAGCCTGGGGGGAGTGGGAGGGTACGAGCAGTACTTC.

This chain uses TRBV7-9 with TRBJ2-7; the D gene is possibly TRBD2 (7 bases). Deletions cut 1 base from V and 6 bases from J, with 10 bases between. The CDR3 covers 13 residues. Germline CDR1 is SEHNR and CDR2 is FQNEAQ (reference sequence). Here the CDR3 reads CASSLEGEGEQYF. For the CDR3, the DNA is TGTGCCAGCAGCTTAGAGGGGGAGGGCGAGCAGTACTTC.

In regard to this clone: The missing conserved phenylalanine or tryptophan at the end of this CDR3 makes a read error likely. V usage is TRBV6-1 and J usage is TRBJ1-2; 9 bases fit TRBD1. V dropped 5 bases and J dropped 8; count of bases not matched to a gene: 12. The CDR3 has 15 amino acids. Germline V gives CDR1 MNHNS, CDR2 SASEGT. The CDR3 nucleotides read TGTGCCAGCAGTCGGGACAGGGAATGGGGTATGGGCTACACCCTC. Its protein product is CASSRDREWGMGYTL.

This rearrangement joins TRBV14 to TRBJ2-1, with D perhaps TRBD1 (5 bases). Trimming cost V 3 bases and J 6 bases, with 24 bases left between them. The CDR3 is 18 amino acids. Per germline, CDR1 SGHDN and CDR2 FVKESK. CDR3 in amino acids: CASSQAGLPLLVGNEQFF. The CDR3 DNA sequence: TGTGCCAGCAGCCAGGCAGGGCTCCCGCTGTTGGTGGGCAATGAGCAGTTCTTC.

The chain combines TRBV28 with TRBJ2-5; D possibly corresponds to TRBD1 (5 bases). The CDR3 sequence is 11 residues long. Germline V gene lookup returns CDR1 MDHEN and CDR2 SYDVKM. The ends were cut back, 1 base at V and 10 bases at J, with 7 bases in the middle. The CDR3, as DNA: TGTGCCAGCAGTTTATTTCAGGGCCAGTACTTC. It is translated as CASSLFQGQYF.

V and J are TRBV4-2 and TRBJ2-2; 10 positions agree with TRBD2. The trim removed 1 base at V and 4 bases at J, leaving 9 bases unmatched. Germline V CDR1 and CDR2: LGHNA, YNFKEQ. The CDR3 loop spans 18 amino acids. In DNA form, the CDR3 reads TGTGCCAGCAGCCAAGGACTAGCGGGCCTCCCCCGCACCGGGGAGCTGTTTTTT. This translates into CASSQGLAGLPRTGELFF.

This chain links TRBV2 with TRBJ2-2; D remains ambiguous. CDR3 length: 13 amino acids. V was trimmed by 0 bases and J by 7 bases, leaving 6 bases between them. The germline CDR1 and CDR2 sequences are SNHLY and FYNNEI. The CDR3: CASSEAAVGELFF. In DNA, the CDR3 is TGTGCCAGCAGTGAAGCGGCGGTCGGGGAGCTGTTTTTT.